This T cell receptor beta chain was recorded in a study of cytomegalovirus exposure and HLA in healthy donors (dated by TCRdb to the late 2010s). Regarding the study in general: A later analysis indicated that the 120 validation repertoires were generated on the platform also employed for the 700 or so repertoires of the first cohort. Along with the roughly 670-subject first cohort, a separate validation cohort of around 110 different subjects was used. High-throughput TCR immunosequencing, statistical association of individual TCRs with disease status, and machine learning were combined to predict cytomegalovirus infection status. The study aimed to test whether signatures of past pathogen exposure could be identified by cataloging public T cell receptors. General conclusions and limits of the study: In a later analysis, TCRs clustered in the first cohort were found to also tend to co-occur in the roughly 130 validation repertoires, with about 94% of cluster scores above 0. A few of the identified cytomegalovirus-associated TCR beta chains were confirmed in vitro to be specific for cytomegalovirus antigens. Across donors, most TCR sequences were observed very rarely, whereas some public TCRs were present in many individuals. All 120 or so repertoires were used to score co-occurrence in the validation cohort in a later analysis, because that analysis had no HLA typing for the cohort. In the study, some 160 TCR beta chains were listed as associated with cytomegalovirus. The authors suggested that the approach could potentially be generalized to other disease states and immunological phenotypes. The classifier was reported to diagnose cytomegalovirus status with high specificity and sensitivity in both the original cohort and the validation cohort.

Turning to this clone: No cognate antigen has been identified for it. Base qualities are not provided; no much larger clone lies one nucleotide away.

The donors belonged to the validation cohort of about 130 subjects, which was separate from the roughly 670-subject first cohort. Sequences SGHNT (CDR1) and YENEEA (CDR2) are obtained from the germline V gene. Clipping removes 1 base from V and 5 bases from J, with 5 as the unmatched junction base count. Its CDR3 holds 15 amino acids, cysteine through phenylalanine. Only CDR3 DNA remains: 45 bases, in frame from the first base. The method was the immunoSEQ multiplex PCR assay. In the paper's pipeline: A statistical classification framework was built to diagnose cytomegalovirus status from the catalog of TCR beta chain sequences. TCRdb holds this immuneACCESS table with in-frame rearrangements only. Some clones are missing; in checked studies, unresolved V genes explain under half, and the rest has no known cause. V and J calls and clone size are as listed in that table; D and trimming were resolved from the DNA. The sample table records about 160,000 clones; about 90% of these occur just once. Of the sample, approximately 3% falls within the top ten clones.

Input material: PBMCs. The source of this sequence is a woman between 18 and 30 years old in good health and CMV-seropositive. The chain couples TRBV11-3 to TRBJ2-1; TRBD2 agrees with 7 junctional bases. For the CDR3, the sequence is CASSLGVGRDNEQFF. The DNA sequence is as follows: TGTGCCAGCAGCTTAGGAGTGGGGAGGGACAATGAGCAGTTCTTC.